Presented here are 9 T cell receptor beta chains from one specimen sequenced in a study of blood T cell repertoires in COVID-19. TCRdb's table, derived via immunoSEQ multiplex PCR, lists solely in-frame clones and lacks some. Of around 120,000 clones in the sample, 90% were seen once. The specimen was peripheral blood. The receptor set was obtained from a woman aged 60-70 years with COVID-19, enrolled during active disease.

Written as DNA, the CDR3 is TGTGCCAGCAGCTTAGCGCGCAGGTCGGGGGATGAAAAACTGTTTTTT. Amino acids: CASSLARRSGDEKLFF. The chain uses TRBV7-2 and TRBJ1-4; TRBD1 might be the D (5 bases). V was shortened by 0 bases and J by 6 bases, with 14 bases between the two germline ends. This CDR3 has 16 amino acids. From germline, CDR1 is SGHTA and CDR2 FQGNSA.

The chain combines TRBV11-2 with TRBJ1-1, with D unresolved. The CDR3 contains 14 residues. The germline V gene encodes CDR1 SGHAT and CDR2 FQNNGV. The V and J ends lost 6 bases and 1 base respectively, with 12 bases between them. The chain's CDR3 is CASRPEEGNTEAFF. The CDR3 DNA is TGTGCCAGCAGACCCGAGGAGGGGAACACTGAAGCTTTCTTT.

This chain uses TRBV27 with TRBJ1-5, with a possible D match to TRBD1 (5 bases). V lost 2 bases to trimming and J lost 3 bases, with 5 bases between them. The V gene's germline CDR1 is MNHEY and CDR2 SMNVEV (reference sequence). The CDR3 runs 13 residues. Written as DNA, the CDR3 is TGTGCCAGCAGTTTAGGGGCCAATCAGCCCCAGCATTTT. It encodes CASSLGANQPQHF.

This clone occurred once. This rearrangement joins TRBV6-6 to TRBJ2-3, with D unclear. Trimming removed 2 bases from V and 0 bases from J, with 6 bases in between. Germline-derived CDR1 and CDR2 are MNHNY and SVGAGI (reference sequence). CDR3 size: 14 residues. The chain's CDR3 is CASSYAVSTDTQYF. CDR3 in DNA: TGTGCCAGCAGTTACGCGGTTAGCACAGATACGCAGTATTTT.

The rearrangement uses TRBV25-1 and TRBJ2-4; TRBD2 is a possible D gene (5 bases). Germline CDR1 and CDR2: MGHDK and SYGVNS. The ends were cut back, 2 bases at V and 7 bases at J, with 15 bases in the middle. This CDR3 comprises 15 residues. CDR3 region: CASSEARGAENIQYF. The CDR3 DNA reads as TGTGCCAGCAGTGAAGCCCGGGGAGCGGAGAACATTCAGTACTTC. The entire variable domain, with the rest obtained from reference TRBV25-1 and TRBJ2-4, is as follows: EADIYQTPRYLVIGTGKKITLECSQTMGHDKMYWYQQDPGMELHLIHYSYGVNSTEKGDLSSESTVSRIRTEHFPLTLESARPSHTSQYLCASSEARGAENIQYFGAGTRLSVL.

J is TRBJ1-1 and V is TRBV2; the match to TRBD1 covers 9 bases. V lost 5 bases to trimming and J lost 6 bases; unmatched junction nucleotides: 7. Germline V CDR1 and CDR2: SNHLY, FYNNEI. The CDR3 contains 14 residues. In DNA, the CDR3 is TGTGCCAGCAGTCCCGGACAGGGGACTCCTGAAGCTTTCTTT. Translation gives CASSPGQGTPEAFF.

V usage is TRBV16 and J usage is TRBJ2-7, with a tentative D call TRBD1 (6 bases). The CDR3 is 17 amino acids. Trimming shortened V by 0 bases and J by 3 bases, and 18 bases separated the two germline ends. Germline values: CDR1 KGHSY, CDR2 FQNENV. The CDR3 region is CASSQSAGNRDYYEQYF. In DNA, the CDR3 is TGTGCCAGCAGCCAATCTGCTGGGAACAGGGATTACTACGAGCAGTACTTC.

This rearrangement joins TRBV11-2 to TRBJ1-2, with TRBD1 matching over 10 bases. V lost 5 bases to trimming and J lost 8 bases; unmatched junction nucleotides: 8. Germline-derived CDR1 and CDR2 are SGHAT and FQNNGV. The CDR3 runs to 14 residues. Here the CDR3 DNA reads TGTGCCAGCAGCGCGCAGACAGGGGGCTTCGGCTACACCTTC. Its protein is CASSAQTGGFGYTF.

About this clone: Other nucleotide sequences in the sample specify the same CDR3. This rearrangement joins TRBV9 to TRBJ1-2, with 7 bases matching TRBD1. The germline V gene has CDR1 SGDLS and CDR2 YYNGEE. The CDR3 has 12 amino acids. V shed 6 bases, J shed 5 bases, and the junction held 4 bases outside the gene matches. The CDR3 DNA follows: TGTGCCAGCACCGACAGGGTGTATGGCTACACCTTC. This encodes CASTDRVYGYTF.